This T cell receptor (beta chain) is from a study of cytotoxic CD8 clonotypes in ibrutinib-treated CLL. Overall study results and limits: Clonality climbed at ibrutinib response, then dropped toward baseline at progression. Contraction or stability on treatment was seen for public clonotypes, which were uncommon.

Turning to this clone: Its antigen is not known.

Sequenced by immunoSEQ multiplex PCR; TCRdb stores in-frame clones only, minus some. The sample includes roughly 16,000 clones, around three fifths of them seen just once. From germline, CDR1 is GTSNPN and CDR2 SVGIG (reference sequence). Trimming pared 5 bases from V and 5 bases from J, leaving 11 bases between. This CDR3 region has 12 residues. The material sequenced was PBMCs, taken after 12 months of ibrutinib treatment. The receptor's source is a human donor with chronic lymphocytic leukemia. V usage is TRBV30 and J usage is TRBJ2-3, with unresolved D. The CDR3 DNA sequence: TGTGCCTGGCAGGACGTGGTAGATACGCAGTATTTT. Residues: CAWQDVVDTQYF.